The clone carrying this T cell receptor beta chain was found a few times. The identical CDR3 is also encoded by other nucleotide sequences in the sample. In the source study's methods: Researchers report that nucleated cell counts were estimated from reference gene primer amplification. Method: immunoSEQ multiplex PCR; TCRdb's copy keeps in-frame clones and lacks some. V and J calls and clone size are as listed in that table; D and trimming were resolved from the DNA. In the table there are 70,000 or so clones, 90% of which are singletons. The germline V gene has CDR1 SGHTA and CDR2 FQGNSA. CDR3 length equals 15 residues. V lost 3 bases and J 0 bases, leaving 6 bases between the germline ends. The sample is drawn from a study of blood T cell repertoires in COVID-19. The wider study: There were acute and convalescent COVID-19 samples, and they came from the United States, Italy and Spain.

The J gene is TRBJ2-6, the V gene TRBV7-2; D may be TRBD2 (5 bases). The sample comprised peripheral blood. The clonotype originates from a man aged 50 to 59 with acute or convalescent COVID-19. CDR3 DNA sequence: TGTGCCAGCAGCTTTCGGGGCTCTGGGGCCAACGTCCTGACTTTC. This encodes CASSFRGSGANVLTF.